The clone carrying this T cell receptor (beta chain) was picked up a small number of times. MiXCR, applied by TCRdb to the reads, yields one record per CDR3 protein. The sample includes about 230,000 distinct CDR3 sequences, 22% seen only once; the top ten take 15% to 20%. This sample is part of a study of T cell repertoires in cytomegalovirus infection. On the study more broadly: CMV infection plus the matching HLA type was flagged by public TCR beta signatures.

The CDR3 sequence is 14 residues long. CDR1 and CDR2 (germline): MDHEN, SYDVKM. V dropped 6 bases and J dropped 2; count of bases not matched to a gene: 4. The sample taken for sequencing was CD8+ T cells from PBMCs. The clonotype originates from a human donor in good health (CMV status not recorded). Some clones in this sample may be carry-over from other donors' samples. V and J are TRBV28 and TRBJ1-2; 9 nucleotides line up with TRBD1. In nucleotides, the CDR3 is TGTGCCAGCAGGCCCGGGACAGGGAACTATGGCTACACCTTC. It translates to CASRPGTGNYGYTF.